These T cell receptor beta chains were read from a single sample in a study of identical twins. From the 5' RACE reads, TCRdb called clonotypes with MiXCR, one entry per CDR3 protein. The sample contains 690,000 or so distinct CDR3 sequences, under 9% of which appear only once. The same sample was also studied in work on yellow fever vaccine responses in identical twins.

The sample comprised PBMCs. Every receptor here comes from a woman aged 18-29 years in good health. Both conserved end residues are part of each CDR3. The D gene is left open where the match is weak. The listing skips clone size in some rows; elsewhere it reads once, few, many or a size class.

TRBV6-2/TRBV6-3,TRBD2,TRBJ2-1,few,CASLSGGPVNEQFF,TGTGCCAGCTTATCGGGAGGGCCGGTCAATGAGCAGTTCTTC
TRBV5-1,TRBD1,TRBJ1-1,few,CASGTGERGTEAFF,TGCGCCAGCGGAACAGGGGAGCGGGGCACTGAAGCTTTCTTT
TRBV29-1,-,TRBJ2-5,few,CSVEGGRHIQETQYF,TGCAGCGTTGAAGGGGGCCGCCACATACAAGAGACCCAGTACTTC
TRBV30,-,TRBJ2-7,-,CAWRIRASYEQYF,TGTGCCTGGAGAATCAGGGCCTCCTACGAGCAGTACTTC
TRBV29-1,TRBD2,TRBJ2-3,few,CSVVKSGSPDTQYF,TGCAGCGTTGTAAAAAGCGGGAGTCCAGATACGCAGTATTTT
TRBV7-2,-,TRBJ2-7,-,CASSLGTNYEQYF,TGTGCCAGCAGCTTAGGGACTAACTACGAGCAGTACTTC
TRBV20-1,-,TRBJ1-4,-,CSAFGVPGEKLFF,TGCAGTGCCTTTGGGGTACCCGGTGAAAAACTGTTTTTT
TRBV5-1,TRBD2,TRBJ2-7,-,CASRLAGVPGEQYF,TGCGCCAGCAGACTAGCGGGAGTCCCAGGCGAGCAGTACTTC
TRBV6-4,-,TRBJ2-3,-,CASRDLSTDTQYF,TGTGCCAGCAGAGACCTAAGCACAGATACGCAGTATTTT
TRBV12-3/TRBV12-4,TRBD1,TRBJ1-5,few,CASSHQGATQPQHF,TGTGCCAGCAGCCACCAGGGGGCCACTCAGCCCCAGCATTTT
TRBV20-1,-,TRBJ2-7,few,CSARDQAGFYEQYF,TGCAGTGCTAGAGATCAAGCAGGATTCTACGAGCAGTACTTC
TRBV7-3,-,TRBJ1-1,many,CASSNGNTEAFF,TGTGCCAGCAGCAATGGGAACACTGAAGCTTTCTTT
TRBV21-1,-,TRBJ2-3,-,CASSKNRGQDSDTQYF,TGTGCCAGCAGCAAAAACCGGGGACAGGATTCAGATACGCAGTATTTT